The present T cell receptor beta chain was sequenced within a study of lymphopenia after photon versus proton radiotherapy (dated by TCRdb to the late 2010s). Looking at the study overall: The study compared the immunological effects of photon versus proton radiation therapy in patients with gastrointestinal tumors who developed high-grade lymphopenia. The study was designed to characterize how the impact on the immune system differs between the two radiation modalities. A cohort of some 20 patients with gastrointestinal tumors who received either photon or proton therapy and subsequently developed lymphopenia was included. Summary of the overall study and its limitations: Once the lymphocyte count had reached its nadir, the repertoires of photon-treated patients showed oligoclonal expansion, particularly of CD8+ Temra cells, and this expansion drove the decline in diversity. During treatment, patients who received photon therapy lost naive T cells and TCR diversity and gained effector/memory populations, whereas patients who received proton therapy remained relatively stable. Across the cohort, an inverse correlation was found between a larger post-nadir drop in TCR diversity and overall survival time among patients who died. The survival association was assessed only in patients who died, and the authors presented better survival with proton therapy as a possibility rather than a demonstrated result.

Of note for this clone: The antigen this receptor binds is unknown. No base-level quality is on record; no much larger clone is a single base apart.

Library preparation used the immunoSEQ multiplex PCR assay. Alongside multiparametric flow cytometry, deep sequencing of rearranged TCR beta loci was used to profile the T cell repertoires. The immuneACCESS repertoire file appears here via TCRdb, limited to in-frame rearrangements. These files lack a portion of the clones; in checked studies, under half of the deficit traces to unresolved V genes, and the cause of the others is not known. The sample data list around 64,000 clones, and around 90% of these were observed just once. Together, the top ten hold around 2.2% of the sample. The CDR3 runs 13 residues from the cysteine to the phenylalanine. Of the read, only the CDR3 DNA is kept; its 39 bases are in frame from base 1. V loses 3 bases of germline sequence and J loses 4 bases, and the interval between the two ends is 12 bases. The germline V gene provides CDR1 SQVTM and CDR2 ANQGSEA.

The chain uses TRBV29-1 and TRBJ1-1; the D region possibly corresponds to TRBD1 (5 bases align). This specimen was peripheral blood, taken from a patient treated with photon-based radiotherapy. This sequence originates from a woman in her thirties or forties with cholangiocarcinoma. The CDR3 protein sequence reads: CSVEQGGSTEAFF. The nucleotide sequence is TGCAGCGTTGAGCAGGGAGGGAGCACTGAAGCTTTCTTT.